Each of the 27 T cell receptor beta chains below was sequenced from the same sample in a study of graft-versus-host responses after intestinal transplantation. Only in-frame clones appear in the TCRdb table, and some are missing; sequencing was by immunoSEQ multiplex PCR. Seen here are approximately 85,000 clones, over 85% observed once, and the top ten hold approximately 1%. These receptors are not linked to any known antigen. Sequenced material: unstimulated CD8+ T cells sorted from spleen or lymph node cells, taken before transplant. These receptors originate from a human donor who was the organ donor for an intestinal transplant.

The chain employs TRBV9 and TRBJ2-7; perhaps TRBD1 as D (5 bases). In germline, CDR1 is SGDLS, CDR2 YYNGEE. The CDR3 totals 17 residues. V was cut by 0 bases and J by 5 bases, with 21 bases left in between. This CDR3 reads CASSVASPGQLGDEQYF. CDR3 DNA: TGTGCCAGCAGCGTAGCGAGTCCAGGCCAATTAGGGGACGAGCAGTACTTC. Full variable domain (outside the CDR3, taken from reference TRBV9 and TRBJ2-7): DSGVTQTPKHLITATGQRVTLRCSPRSGDLSVYWYQQSLDQGLQFLIQYYNGEERAKGNILERFSAQQFPDLHSELNLSSLELGDSALYFCASSVASPGQLGDEQYFGPGTRLTVT.

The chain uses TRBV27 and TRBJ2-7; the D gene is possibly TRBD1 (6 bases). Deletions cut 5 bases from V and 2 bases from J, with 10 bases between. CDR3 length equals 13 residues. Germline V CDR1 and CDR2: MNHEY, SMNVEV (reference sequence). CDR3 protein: CASSLGTTYEQYF. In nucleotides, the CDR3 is TGTGCCAGCAGTCTAGGGACAACCTACGAGCAGTACTTC.

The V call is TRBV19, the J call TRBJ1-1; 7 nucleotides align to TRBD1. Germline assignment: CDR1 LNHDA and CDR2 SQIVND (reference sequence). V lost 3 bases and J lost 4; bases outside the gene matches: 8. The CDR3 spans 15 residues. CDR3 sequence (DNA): TGTGCCAGTAGTATGGGACAGAAATGGGTCACTGAAGCTTTCTTT. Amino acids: CASSMGQKWVTEAFF.

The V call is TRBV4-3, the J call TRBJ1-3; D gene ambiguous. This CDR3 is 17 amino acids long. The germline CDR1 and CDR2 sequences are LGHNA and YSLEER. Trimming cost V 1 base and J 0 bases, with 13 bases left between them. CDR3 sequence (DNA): TGCGCCAGCAGCCAAGCCTTGTACGGGATCTCTGGAAACACCATATATTTT. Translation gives CASSQALYGISGNTIYF.

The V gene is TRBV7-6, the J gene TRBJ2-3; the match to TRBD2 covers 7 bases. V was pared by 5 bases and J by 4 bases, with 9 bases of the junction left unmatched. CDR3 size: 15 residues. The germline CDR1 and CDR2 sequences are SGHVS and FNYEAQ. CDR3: CASSLGGMRADTQYF. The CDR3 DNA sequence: TGTGCCAGCAGCCTCGGGGGGATGAGGGCAGATACGCAGTATTTT.

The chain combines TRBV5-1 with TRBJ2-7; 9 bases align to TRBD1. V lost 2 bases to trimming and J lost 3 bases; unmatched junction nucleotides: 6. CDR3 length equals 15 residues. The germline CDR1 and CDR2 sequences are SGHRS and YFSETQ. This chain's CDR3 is CASSLAGTGNYEQYF. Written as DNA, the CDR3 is TGCGCCAGCAGCTTAGCCGGGACAGGGAACTACGAGCAGTACTTC.

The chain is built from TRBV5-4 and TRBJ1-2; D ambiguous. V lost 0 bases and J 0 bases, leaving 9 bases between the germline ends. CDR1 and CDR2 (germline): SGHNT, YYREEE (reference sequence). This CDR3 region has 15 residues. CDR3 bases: TGTGCCAGCAGCTTGGTGGCAGAATCTAACTATGGCTACACCTTC. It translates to CASSLVAESNYGYTF.

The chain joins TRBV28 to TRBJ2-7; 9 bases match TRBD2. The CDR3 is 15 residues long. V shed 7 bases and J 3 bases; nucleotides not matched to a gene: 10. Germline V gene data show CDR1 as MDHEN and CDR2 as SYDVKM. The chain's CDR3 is CASTEGGTSHYEQYF. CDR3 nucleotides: TGTGCCAGCACCGAAGGTGGGACTAGCCACTACGAGCAGTACTTC. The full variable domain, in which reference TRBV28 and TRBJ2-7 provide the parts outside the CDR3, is DVKVTQSSRYLVKRTGEKVFLECVQDMDHENMFWYRQDPGLGLRLIYFSYDVKMKEKGDIPEGYSVSREKKERFSLILESASTNQTSMYLCASTEGGTSHYEQYFGPGTRLTVT.

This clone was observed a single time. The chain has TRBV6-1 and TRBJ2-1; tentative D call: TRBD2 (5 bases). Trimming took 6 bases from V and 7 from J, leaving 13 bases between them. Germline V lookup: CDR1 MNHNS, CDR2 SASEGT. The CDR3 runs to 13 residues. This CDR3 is CASRMDSGNEQFF. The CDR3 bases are TGTGCCAGCAGAATGGACTCCGGGAATGAGCAGTTCTTC.

CDR3 in amino acids: CASSTNDEQFF. The CDR3 bases are TGTGCCAGCAGCACTAACGATGAGCAGTTCTTC. The V call is TRBV7-9, the J call TRBJ2-1; the D is unclear. The germline V and J ends were trimmed by 5 bases and 8 bases, with 7 bases remaining between them. CDR3 size: 11 residues. Germline CDR1 SEHNR, CDR2 FQNEAQ (reference sequence).

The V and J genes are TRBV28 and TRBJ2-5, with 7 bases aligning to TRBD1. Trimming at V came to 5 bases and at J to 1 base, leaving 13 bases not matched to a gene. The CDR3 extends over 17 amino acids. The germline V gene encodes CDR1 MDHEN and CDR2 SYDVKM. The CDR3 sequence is CASSTMTGRQIQETQYF. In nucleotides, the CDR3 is TGTGCCAGCAGTACGATGACAGGGCGGCAAATCCAAGAGACCCAGTACTTC.

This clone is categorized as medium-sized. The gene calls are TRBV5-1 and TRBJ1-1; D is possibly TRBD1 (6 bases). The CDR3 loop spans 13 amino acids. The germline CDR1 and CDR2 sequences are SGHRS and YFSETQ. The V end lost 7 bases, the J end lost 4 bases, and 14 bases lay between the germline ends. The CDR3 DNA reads TGCGCCAGCGGGTCGCGGGGGCCCACTGAAGCTTTCTTT. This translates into CASGSRGPTEAFF.

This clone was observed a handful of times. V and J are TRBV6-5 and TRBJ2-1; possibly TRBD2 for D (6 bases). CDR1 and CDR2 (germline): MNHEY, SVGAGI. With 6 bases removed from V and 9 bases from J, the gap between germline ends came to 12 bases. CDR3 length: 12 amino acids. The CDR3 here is CASRSLGGEQFF. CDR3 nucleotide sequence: TGTGCCAGCAGGTCCCTGGGAGGTGAGCAGTTCTTC.

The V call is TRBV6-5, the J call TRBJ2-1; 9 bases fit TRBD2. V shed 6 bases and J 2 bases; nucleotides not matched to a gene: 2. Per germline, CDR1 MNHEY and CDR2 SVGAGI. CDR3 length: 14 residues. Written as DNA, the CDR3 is TGTGCCAGCAGAGGGACTAGCCCCTACAATGAGCAGTTCTTC. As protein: CASRGTSPYNEQFF.

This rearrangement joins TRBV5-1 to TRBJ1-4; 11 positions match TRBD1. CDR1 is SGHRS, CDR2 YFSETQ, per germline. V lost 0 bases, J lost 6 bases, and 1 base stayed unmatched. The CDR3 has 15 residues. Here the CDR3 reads CASSLGTGGYEKLFF. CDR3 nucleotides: TGCGCCAGCAGCTTGGGGACAGGGGGCTATGAAAAACTGTTTTTT.

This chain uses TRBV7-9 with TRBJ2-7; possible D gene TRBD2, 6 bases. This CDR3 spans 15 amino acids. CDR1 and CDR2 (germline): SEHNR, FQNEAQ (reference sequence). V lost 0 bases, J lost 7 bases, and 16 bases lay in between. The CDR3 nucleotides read TGTGCCAGCAGCTTAGCGGCCGGCGGTGCGGGGGAGCAGTACTTC. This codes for CASSLAAGGAGEQYF. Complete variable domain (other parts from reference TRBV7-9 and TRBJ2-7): DTGVSQNPRHKITKRGQNVTFRCDPISEHNRLYWYRQTLGQGPEFLTYFQNEAQLEKSRLLSDRFSAERPKGSFSTLEIQRTEQGDSAMYLCASSLAAGGAGEQYFGPGTRLTVT.

In nucleotides, the CDR3 is TGCGCCAGCAGCCAAGTTAGAAAGCCCGACACTGAAGCTTTCTTT. As protein: CASSQVRKPDTEAFF. J is TRBJ1-1 and V is TRBV4-1; D call uncertain. Trimming took 1 base from V and 3 from J, leaving 12 bases between them. The germline V gene encodes CDR1 MGHRA and CDR2 YSYEKL. The CDR3 covers 15 residues.

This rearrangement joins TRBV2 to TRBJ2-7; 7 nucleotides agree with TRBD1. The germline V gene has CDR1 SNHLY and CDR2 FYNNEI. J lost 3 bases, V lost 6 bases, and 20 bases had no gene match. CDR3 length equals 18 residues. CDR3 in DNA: TGTGCCAGCAGCGGGACAGCTCTTATCGCCCAGGGCCTCTACGAGCAGTACTTC. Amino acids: CASSGTALIAQGLYEQYF.

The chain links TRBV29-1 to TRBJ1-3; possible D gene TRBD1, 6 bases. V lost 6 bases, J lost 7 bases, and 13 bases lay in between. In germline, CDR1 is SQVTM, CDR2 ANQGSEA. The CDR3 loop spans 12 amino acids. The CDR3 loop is CSVEGVGNTIYF. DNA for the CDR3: TGCAGCGTCGAGGGGGTCGGGAACACCATATATTTT.

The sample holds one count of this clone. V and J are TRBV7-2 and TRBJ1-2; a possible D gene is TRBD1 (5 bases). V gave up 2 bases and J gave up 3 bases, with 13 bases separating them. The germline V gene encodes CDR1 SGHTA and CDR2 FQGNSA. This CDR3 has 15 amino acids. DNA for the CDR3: TGTGCCAGCAGCTTAAGTTCGGGGACTGACTATGGCTACACCTTC. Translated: CASSLSSGTDYGYTF.

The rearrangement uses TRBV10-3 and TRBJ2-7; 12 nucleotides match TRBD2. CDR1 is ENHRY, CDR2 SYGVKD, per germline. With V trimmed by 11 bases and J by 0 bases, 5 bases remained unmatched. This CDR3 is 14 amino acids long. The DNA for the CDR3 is TGTGCCGTAATGACTAGCGGGGGCTCCTACGAGCAGTACTTC. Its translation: CAVMTSGGSYEQYF.

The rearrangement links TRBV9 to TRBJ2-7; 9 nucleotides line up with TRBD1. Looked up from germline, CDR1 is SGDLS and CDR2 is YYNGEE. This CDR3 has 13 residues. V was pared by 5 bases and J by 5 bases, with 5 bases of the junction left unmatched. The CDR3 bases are TGTGCCAGCAGTAAACAGGGGGCCCACGAGCAGTACTTC. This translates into CASSKQGAHEQYF.

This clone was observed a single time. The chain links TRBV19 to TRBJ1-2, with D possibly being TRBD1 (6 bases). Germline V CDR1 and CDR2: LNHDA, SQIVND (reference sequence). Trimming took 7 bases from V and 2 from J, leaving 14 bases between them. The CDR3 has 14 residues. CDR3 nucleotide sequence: TGTGCCAGTATGGGGGGGACAACAAACTATGGCTACACCTTC. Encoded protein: CASMGGTTNYGYTF. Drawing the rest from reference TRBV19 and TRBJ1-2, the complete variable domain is DGGITQSPKYLFRKEGQNVTLSCEQNLNHDAMYWYRQDPGQGLRLIYYSQIVNDFQKGDIAEGYSVSREKKESFPLTVTSAQKNPTAFYLCASMGGTTNYGYTFGSGTRLTVV.

CDR3 nucleotide sequence: TGTGCCAGCAGCTTTAACCAAGAGACCCAGTACTTC. Translating gives CASSFNQETQYF. The chain combines TRBV5-6 with TRBJ2-5; D is uncertain. V was pared by 2 bases and J by 0 bases, with 2 bases between. Germline V lookup: CDR1 SGHDT, CDR2 YYEEEE. CDR3 size: 12 residues.

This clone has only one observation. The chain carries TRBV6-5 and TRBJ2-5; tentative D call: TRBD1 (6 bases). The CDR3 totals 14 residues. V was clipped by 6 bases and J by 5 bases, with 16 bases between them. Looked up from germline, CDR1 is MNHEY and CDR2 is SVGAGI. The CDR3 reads CASRQGTQTETQYF. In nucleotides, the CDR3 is TGTGCCAGCAGACAGGGAACCCAGACGGAGACCCAGTACTTC.

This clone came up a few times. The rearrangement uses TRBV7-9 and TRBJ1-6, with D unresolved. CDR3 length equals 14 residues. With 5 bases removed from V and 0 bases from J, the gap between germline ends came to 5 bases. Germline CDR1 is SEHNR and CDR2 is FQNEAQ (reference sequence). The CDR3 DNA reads TGTGCCAGCAGCCCTATCTCCTATAATTCACCCCTCCACTTT. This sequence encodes CASSPISYNSPLHF.

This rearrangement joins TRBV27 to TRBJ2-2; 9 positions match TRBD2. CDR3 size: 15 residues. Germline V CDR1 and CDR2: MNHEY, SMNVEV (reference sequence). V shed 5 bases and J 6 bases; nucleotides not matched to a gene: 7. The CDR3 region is CASSLGGRAPGELFF. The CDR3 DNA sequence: TGTGCCAGCAGTCTGGGCGGGAGGGCCCCCGGGGAGCTGTTTTTT.